This T cell receptor beta chain was recorded in a study of T cells in Graves' hyperthyroidism and ophthalmopathy (dated by TCRdb to the late 2010s). Background for the entire study: Peripheral blood was collected at initial diagnosis, before any treatment. In several Graves' hyperthyroidism patients, the study also compared T-cell repertoires from thyroid tissue with T-cell repertoires from blood. After sampling, hyperthyroidism patients received methimazole starting at 30 mg daily, and ophthalmopathy patients received high-dose intravenous methylprednisolone. A discovery cohort of about a hundred patients, approximately 45 with Graves' ophthalmopathy and about 60 with stable Graves' hyperthyroidism, was used to find distinguishing TCR V-J signatures. The 75 to 100 discovery patients were randomly split 7:3 into training and test sets. An independent validation cohort of under 20 hyperthyroidism patients and about 16 patients who later progressed to ophthalmopathy tested prospective prediction of ophthalmopathy. According to the paper, TCR Vbeta CDR3 sequencing was carried out on roughly 130 peripheral blood samples, which came from about 45 ophthalmopathy, around 74 hyperthyroidism and roughly 17 progressor patients.

Amplification of TCR beta CDR3 regions was carried out from RNA transcripts. The first round of RT-PCR for the TCR CDR3 was performed with the HTBI primer set and the Qiagen OneStep RT-PCR kit. The libraries were constructed in a second round of multiplex PCR and then size-selected and purified. Sequencing of the libraries was done on an Illumina HiSeq2000 using paired-end 100 bp reads. Turning to the authors' computational methods: SOAPnuke was used to process the raw data, with reads discarded if the reads contained adapters or uncalled bases, had a mean Phred below 15, or lacked an exact constant-primer or identifier match. High-quality paired reads were merged using COPE v1.2.5, and each unique nucleotide sequence was defined as a clonotype. MiTCR v1.1 was used to align the clonotypes against IMGT TRBV, TRBD and TRBJ reference segments. Only V-J combinations with frequency above 0.0001, covering approximately 99% of repertoires, were analysed. The TCS score was defined as F50 (clonal expansion) divided by E x V (chaos), with BLOSUM62-based TCRdist calculated between CDR3 peptides within each V-J. Welch's t-statistics and random forest reduced just over 500 V-J features to fewer than 15, which were used in a naive Bayes classifier (R e1071). Using fastp trimming at Q25 and MiXCR clonotype assembly, TCRdb reanalyzed the public sequencing data and kept in-frame beta chains. One record per CDR3 amino acid sequence lists the most common genes and DNA. TCRdb, not the authors, supplied the V and J calls. The sample table lists hundreds of thousands of distinct CDR3 sequences, about 15% of them with a count of one. The leading ten clones occupy 11% to 15% of the sample.

Stable Graves' hyperthyroidism was defined as no progression to ophthalmopathy during 18 months of follow-up. Hyperthyroidism patients were aged 18 to 65 years and newly diagnosed, with disease duration of less than 2 months. The study excluded patients with uncontrolled infections, other autoimmune diseases, pregnancy or lactation. Diagnoses relied on clinical symptoms, serum thyroxine and TRAb, thyroid ultrasound and orbital computed tomography. Ficoll-Paque density gradient centrifugation was used to isolate PBMCs from 10 ml of fresh peripheral blood. Total RNA was extracted with Trizol reagent, and quality was checked on an Agilent 2100 Bioanalyzer. Results and caveats for the whole study, not just this receptor: No statistical method was used to set the sample size in advance, and investigators knew the group allocation. In validation, the model predicted progression to ophthalmopathy a median of roughly 6.5 months before onset, with approximately 71% sensitivity and 72.22% specificity. A model built on a 13 V-J signature distinguished ophthalmopathy from stable hyperthyroidism, reaching about 88% sensitivity and 81.08% specificity in cross-validation and 80%/75% in testing. Most expanded thyroid clonotypes (frequency above 0.001) were also detected in blood, a finding suggesting that blood repertoires may reflect thyroid immune responses.

Trimming leaves V shorter by 3 bases and J shorter by 6 bases, with the junction holding 0 bases beyond the gene matches. CDR1 and CDR2 are drawn from the germline V gene (reference sequence): LNHNV, YYDKDF. CDR3 length: 13 amino acids, cysteine to phenylalanine. The read is trimmed to its CDR3 DNA, 39 bases read in frame from base 1. Turning to this clonotype: No antigen is known for it. Qualities for individual bases were not recorded, and no much larger clone is one base off.

The chain was built from TRBV15 and TRBJ1-5; 9 central bases correspond to TRBD1. The TCR comes from a woman aged 40 to 50 with Graves' hyperthyroidism. The sample comprised blood. The CDR3 protein sequence reads: CATSRDRGQPQHF. In nucleotide form, the sequence is TGTGCCACCAGCAGGGACAGGGGTCAGCCCCAGCATTTT.